This note documents a single TCR beta chain sequence. A J-beta primer mix and a sample-barcoded 5' primer were used in a second PCR of roughly 7 to 12 cycles. TCRdb independently ran MiXCR on the 5' RACE reads; one entry per CDR3 protein. In the table there are around 710,000 distinct CDR3 sequences, about 40% of which are singletons. This sample stems from a study of blood T cells in healthy people across ages. Per the germline V gene, CDR1 is MGHRA and CDR2 is YSYEKL. This CDR3 contains 15 residues. This chain uses TRBV4-1 with TRBJ2-4, with TRBD2 matching 11 bases. The closer fit of TRBJ2-7 to the DNA end suggests the J call may be wrong. This receptor was obtained from a woman aged 60-70 years in good health. The sample consisted of blood. The CDR3 sequence: CASSPGTSGVYEQYF. CDR3 bases: TGCGCCAGCAGCCCGGGGACTAGCGGAGTATACGAGCAGTACTTC.